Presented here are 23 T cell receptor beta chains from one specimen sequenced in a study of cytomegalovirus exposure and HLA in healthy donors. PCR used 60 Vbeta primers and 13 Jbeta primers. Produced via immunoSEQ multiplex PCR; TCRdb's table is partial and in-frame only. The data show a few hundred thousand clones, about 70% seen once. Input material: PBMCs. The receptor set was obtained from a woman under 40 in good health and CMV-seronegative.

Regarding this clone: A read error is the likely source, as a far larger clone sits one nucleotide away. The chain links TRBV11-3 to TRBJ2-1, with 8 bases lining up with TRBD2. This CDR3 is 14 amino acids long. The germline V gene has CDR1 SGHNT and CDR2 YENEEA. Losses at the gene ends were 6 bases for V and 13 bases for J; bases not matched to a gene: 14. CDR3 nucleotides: TGTGCCAGCAGGTCTCCCCGGGGGGGAGAGACCCAGTTCTTC. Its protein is CASRSPRGGETQFF.

CDR3 nucleotide sequence: TGCGCCAGCAGCTTACAGGGCCGGGGGCAGTACTTC. This sequence encodes CASSLQGRGQYF. The rearrangement joins TRBV5-1 to TRBJ2-7; D is perhaps TRBD1 (6 bases). Germline lookup yields CDR1 SGHRS and CDR2 YFSETQ. Deletions cut 2 bases from V and 9 bases from J, with 12 bases between. The CDR3 is made up of 12 amino acids.

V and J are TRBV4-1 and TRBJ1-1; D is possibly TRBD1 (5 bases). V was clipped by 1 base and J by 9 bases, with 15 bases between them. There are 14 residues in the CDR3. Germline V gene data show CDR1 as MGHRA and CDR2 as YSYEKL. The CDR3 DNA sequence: TGCGCCAGCAGCCAAGGGGATGAGGACACAAAAGCTTTCTTT. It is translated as CASSQGDEDTKAFF.

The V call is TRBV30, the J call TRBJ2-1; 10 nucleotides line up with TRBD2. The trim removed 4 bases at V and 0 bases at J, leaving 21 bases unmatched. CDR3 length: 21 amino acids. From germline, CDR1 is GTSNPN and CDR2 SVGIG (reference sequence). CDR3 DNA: TGTGCCTGGAAAGACAGTAGAACGGGACTAGCGATACGTAGCTCCTACAATGAGCAGTTCTTC. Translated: CAWKDSRTGLAIRSSYNEQFF.

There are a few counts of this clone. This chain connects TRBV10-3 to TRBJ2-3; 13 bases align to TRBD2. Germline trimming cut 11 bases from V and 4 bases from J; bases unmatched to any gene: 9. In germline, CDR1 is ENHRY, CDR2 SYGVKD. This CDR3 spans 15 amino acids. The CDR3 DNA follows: TGTGCCCTTTCCACGACTAGCGGGAGGTCAGATACGCAGTATTTT. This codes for CALSTTSGRSDTQYF.

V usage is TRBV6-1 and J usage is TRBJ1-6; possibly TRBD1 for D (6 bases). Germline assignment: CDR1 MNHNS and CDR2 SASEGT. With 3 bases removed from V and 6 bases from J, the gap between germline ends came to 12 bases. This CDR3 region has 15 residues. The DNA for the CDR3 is TGTGCCAGCAGTGATTCCCAGGGGATTAATTCACCCCTCCACTTT. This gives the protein CASSDSQGINSPLHF.

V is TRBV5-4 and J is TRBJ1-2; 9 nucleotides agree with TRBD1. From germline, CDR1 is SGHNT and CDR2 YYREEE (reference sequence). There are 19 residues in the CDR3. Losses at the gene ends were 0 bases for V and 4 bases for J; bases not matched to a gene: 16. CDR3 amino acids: CASSLGYTMGQGPLYGYTF. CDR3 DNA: TGTGCCAGCAGCTTGGGGTATACCATGGGACAGGGACCCCTCTATGGCTACACCTTC. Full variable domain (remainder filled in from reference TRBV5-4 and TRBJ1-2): ETGVTQSPTHLIKTRGQQVTLRCSSQSGHNTVSWYQQALGQGPQFIFQYYREEENGRGNFPPRFSGLQFPNYSSELNVNALELDDSALYLCASSLGYTMGQGPLYGYTFGSGTRLTVV.

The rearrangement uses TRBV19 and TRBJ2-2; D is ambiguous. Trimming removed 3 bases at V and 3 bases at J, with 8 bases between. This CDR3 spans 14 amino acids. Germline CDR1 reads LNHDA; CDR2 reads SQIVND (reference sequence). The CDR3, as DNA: TGTGCCAGTAGTATTTCTGTATACACCGGGGAGCTGTTTTTT. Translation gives CASSISVYTGELFF.

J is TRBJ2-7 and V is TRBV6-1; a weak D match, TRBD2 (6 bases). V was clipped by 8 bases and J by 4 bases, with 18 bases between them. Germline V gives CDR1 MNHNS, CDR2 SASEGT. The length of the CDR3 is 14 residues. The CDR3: CASSEGGLLYEQYF. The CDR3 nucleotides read TGTGCCAGCTCGGAGGGAGGTCTCTTGTACGAGCAGTACTTC.

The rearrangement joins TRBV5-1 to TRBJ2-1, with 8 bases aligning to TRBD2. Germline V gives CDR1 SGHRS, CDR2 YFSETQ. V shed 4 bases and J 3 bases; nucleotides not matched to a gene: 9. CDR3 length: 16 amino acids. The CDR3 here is CASSPTGGGNYNEQFF. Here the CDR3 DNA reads TGCGCCAGCAGCCCGACGGGAGGGGGGAACTACAATGAGCAGTTCTTC.

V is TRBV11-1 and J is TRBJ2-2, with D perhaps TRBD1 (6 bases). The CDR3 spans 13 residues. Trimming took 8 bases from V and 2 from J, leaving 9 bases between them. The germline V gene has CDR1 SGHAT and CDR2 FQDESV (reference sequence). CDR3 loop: CASGTSNTGELFF. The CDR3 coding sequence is TGTGCCAGCGGGACAAGTAACACCGGGGAGCTGTTTTTT.

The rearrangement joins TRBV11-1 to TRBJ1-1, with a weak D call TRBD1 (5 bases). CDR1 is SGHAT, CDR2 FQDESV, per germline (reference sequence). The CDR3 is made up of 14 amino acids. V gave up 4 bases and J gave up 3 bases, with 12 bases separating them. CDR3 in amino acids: CASSWGEDDTEAFF. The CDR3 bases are TGTGCCAGCAGCTGGGGGGAGGACGACACTGAAGCTTTCTTT.

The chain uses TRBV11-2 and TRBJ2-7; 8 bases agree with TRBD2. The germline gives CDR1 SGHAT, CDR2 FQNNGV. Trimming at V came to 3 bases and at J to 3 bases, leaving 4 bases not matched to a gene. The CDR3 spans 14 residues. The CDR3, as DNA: TGTGCCAGCAGCTTCGGCGGGAGGAGCTACGAGCAGTACTTC. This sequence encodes CASSFGGRSYEQYF.

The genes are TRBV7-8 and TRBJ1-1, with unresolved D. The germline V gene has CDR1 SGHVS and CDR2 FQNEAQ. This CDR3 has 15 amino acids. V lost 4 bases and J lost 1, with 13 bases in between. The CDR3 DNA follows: TGTGCCAGCAGCTCAGGCGCGCTTCCGAACACTGAAGCTTTCTTT. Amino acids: CASSSGALPNTEAFF.

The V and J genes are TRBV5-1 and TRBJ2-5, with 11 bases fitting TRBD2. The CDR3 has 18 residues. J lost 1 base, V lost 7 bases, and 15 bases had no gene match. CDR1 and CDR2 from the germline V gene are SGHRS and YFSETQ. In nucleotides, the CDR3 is TGCGCCAGCTGGGCCGCGACTAGCGGGACGTCTGCCCAAGAGACCCAGTACTTC. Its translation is CASWAATSGTSAQETQYF.

CDR3 DNA: TGCAGCGTTGAAGATCTGACAGGGTTGGACTACGAGCAGTACTTC. Translation: CSVEDLTGLDYEQYF. The rearrangement joins TRBV29-1 to TRBJ2-7, with 7 nucleotides matching TRBD1. This CDR3 spans 15 amino acids. The germline gives CDR1 SQVTM, CDR2 ANQGSEA. V lost 0 bases and J lost 3; bases outside the gene matches: 8.

CDR3 region: CASSPPTGTEAFF. The CDR3, as DNA: TGTGCCAGCTCACCACCAACGGGCACTGAAGCTTTCTTT. The chain joins TRBV18 to TRBJ1-1; D remains ambiguous. The CDR3 totals 13 residues. V was trimmed by 0 bases and J by 4 bases, leaving 6 bases between them. The germline CDR1 and CDR2 sequences are KGHSH and LQKENI.

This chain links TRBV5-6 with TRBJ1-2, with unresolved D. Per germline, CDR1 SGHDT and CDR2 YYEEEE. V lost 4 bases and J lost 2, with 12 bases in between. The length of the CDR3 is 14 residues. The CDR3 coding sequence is TGTGCCAGCAGCAATGGTCCGGGGAACTATGGCTACACCTTC. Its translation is CASSNGPGNYGYTF.

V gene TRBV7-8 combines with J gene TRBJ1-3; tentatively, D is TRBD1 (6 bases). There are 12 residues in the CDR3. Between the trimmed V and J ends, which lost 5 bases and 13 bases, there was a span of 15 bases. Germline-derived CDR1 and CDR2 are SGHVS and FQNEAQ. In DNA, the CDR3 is TGTGCCAGCAGCCCCAGGGACACGGTGATATATTTT. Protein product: CASSPRDTVIYF.

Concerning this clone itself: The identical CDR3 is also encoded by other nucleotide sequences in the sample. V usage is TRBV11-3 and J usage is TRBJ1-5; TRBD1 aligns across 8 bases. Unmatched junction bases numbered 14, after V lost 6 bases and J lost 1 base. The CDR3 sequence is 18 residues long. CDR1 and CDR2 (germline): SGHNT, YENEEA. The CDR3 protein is CASSSQGAPLVSNQPQHF. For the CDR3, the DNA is TGTGCCAGCAGTTCCCAGGGGGCCCCACTAGTAAGCAATCAGCCCCAGCATTTT.

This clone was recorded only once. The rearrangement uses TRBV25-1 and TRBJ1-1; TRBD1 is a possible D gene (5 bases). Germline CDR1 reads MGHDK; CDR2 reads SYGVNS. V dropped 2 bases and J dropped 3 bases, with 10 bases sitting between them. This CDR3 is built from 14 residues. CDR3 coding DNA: TGTGCCAGCAGTGAAATCTCGGGGGACACTGAAGCTTTCTTT. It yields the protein CASSEISGDTEAFF.

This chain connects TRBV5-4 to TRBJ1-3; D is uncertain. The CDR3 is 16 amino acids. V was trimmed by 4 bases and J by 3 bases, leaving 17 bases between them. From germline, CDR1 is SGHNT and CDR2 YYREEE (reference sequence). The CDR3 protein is CASSPPQAVGGNTIYF. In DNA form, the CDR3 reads TGTGCCAGCAGCCCCCCCCAGGCAGTAGGTGGAAACACCATATATTTT.

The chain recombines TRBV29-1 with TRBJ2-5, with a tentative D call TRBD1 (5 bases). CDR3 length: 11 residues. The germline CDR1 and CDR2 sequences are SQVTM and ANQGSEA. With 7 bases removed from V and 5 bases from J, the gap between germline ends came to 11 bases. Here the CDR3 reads CSGRQWETQYF. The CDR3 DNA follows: TGCAGCGGGAGACAGTGGGAGACCCAGTACTTC.